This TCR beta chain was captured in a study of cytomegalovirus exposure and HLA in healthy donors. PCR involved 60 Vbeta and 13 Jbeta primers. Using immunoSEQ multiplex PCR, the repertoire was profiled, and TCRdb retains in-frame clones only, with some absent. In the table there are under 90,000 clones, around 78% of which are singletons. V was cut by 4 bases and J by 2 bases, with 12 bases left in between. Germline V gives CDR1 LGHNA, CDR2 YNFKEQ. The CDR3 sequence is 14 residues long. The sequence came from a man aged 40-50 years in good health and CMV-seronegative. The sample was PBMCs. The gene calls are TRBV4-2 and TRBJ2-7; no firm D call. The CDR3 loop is CASSPSPTTYEQYF. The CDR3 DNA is TGTGCCAGCAGCCCCAGCCCCACTACCTACGAGCAGTACTTC.